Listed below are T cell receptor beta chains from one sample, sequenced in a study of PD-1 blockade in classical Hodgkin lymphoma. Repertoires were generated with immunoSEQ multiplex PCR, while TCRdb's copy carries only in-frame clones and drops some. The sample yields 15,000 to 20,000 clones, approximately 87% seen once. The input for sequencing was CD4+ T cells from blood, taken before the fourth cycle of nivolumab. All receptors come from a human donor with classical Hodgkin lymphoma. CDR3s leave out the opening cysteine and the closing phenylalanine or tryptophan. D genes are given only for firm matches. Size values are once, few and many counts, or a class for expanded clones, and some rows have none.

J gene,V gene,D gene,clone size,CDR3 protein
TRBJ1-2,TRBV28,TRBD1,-,ASSLRRDRGREDYGYT
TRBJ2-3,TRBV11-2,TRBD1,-,ASSPGTGGITDTQY
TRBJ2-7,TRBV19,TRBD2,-,ASSIRTSGLYEQY
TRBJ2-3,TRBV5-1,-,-,ASSSGSTDTQY
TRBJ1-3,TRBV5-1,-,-,ASSLVGGWSGNTIY
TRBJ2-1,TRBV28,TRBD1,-,ASAGQGAFDEQF
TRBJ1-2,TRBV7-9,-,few,ASSFQGSGYT
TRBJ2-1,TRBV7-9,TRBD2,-,ASSRSRLAGDYNEQF
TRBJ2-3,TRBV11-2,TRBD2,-,ASSSHAGGPPDTQY
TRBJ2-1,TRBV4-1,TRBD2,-,ASSQSITSGSYNEQF
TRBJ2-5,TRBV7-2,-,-,ASSLAYQETQY
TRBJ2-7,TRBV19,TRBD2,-,ASGRTSASDEQY
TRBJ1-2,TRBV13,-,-,ASSLGAGRMGNYGYT
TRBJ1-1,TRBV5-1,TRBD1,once,ASSKRQGSLNAEAF
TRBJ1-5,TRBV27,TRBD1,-,ASSVGQGHQPQH
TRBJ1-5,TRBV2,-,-,ASSSSLVSNQPQH
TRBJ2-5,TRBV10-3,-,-,AISVGAGRETQY
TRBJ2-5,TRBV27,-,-,ASSFSGPLFQETQY
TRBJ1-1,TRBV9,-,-,ASSLPGNTEAF
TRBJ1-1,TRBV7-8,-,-,ASSLDRRLENTEAF
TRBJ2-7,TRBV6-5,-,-,ASSSWDRSYEQY
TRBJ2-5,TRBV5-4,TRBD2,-,ASRVGLAGEETQY
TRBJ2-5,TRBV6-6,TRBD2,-,ASSYWAGDSQETQY
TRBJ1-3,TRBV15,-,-,ATSREGRTPY
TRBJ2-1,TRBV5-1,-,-,ASSLLADYNEQF
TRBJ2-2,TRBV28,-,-,ASSGRGQSGELF
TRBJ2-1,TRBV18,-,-,ASSPGDGNNEQF
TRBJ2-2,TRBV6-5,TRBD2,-,ASSLLAGGHWELF
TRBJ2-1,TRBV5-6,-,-,ASSAPRALHNEQF
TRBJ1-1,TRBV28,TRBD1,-,ASTTQGAGTEAF
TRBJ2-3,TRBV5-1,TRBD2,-,ASSLAPSGGITDTQY
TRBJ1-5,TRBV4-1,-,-,ASSQVGSDQPQH
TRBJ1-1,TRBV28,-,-,ASSLALSGSRAGNTEAF
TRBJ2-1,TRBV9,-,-,ASSVAGGNEQF
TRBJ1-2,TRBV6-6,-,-,ASSYSTGAANYGYT
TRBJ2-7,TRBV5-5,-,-,ASSLDTTSHEQY
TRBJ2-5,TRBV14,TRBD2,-,ASSRSLPLAGKETQY
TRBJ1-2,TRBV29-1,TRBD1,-,SVGTGKGYT
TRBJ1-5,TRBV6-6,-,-,ASVGGGQPQH
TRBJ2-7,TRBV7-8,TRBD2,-,ASSPLGLAGVNEQY
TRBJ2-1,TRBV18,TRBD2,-,ASSPPKTGLAGVEEQF
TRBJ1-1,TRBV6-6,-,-,ASRAGGNTEAF
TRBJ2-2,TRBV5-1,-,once,ASSLGSGELF
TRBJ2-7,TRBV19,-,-,ASSTKGSVVYEQY
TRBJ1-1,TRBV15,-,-,ATSRATEAF
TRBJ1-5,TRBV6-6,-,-,ASSRQGGGSNQPQH
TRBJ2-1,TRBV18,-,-,ASSPPRGSVGQF
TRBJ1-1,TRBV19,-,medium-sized,ASSIAGSEAF
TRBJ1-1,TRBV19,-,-,ASSINGDTEAF
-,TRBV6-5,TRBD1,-,ASSYSDRGPYEQY
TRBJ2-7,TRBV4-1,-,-,ASSEGGLSRYEQY
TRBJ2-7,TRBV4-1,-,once,ASSQLPGLAPYEQY
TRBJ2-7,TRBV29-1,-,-,SVAVRGGPSSYEQY
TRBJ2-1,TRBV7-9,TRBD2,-,ASSLVVGGGGGNEQF
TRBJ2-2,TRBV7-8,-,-,ASSPLTGGNTGELF